The TCR beta chain under discussion was sequenced for a study of regulatory T cells in long-lasting Graves disease. Building of the TCR beta libraries involved iRepertoire HTBI primers and Arm-PCR of CDR3 regions. TCRdb reprocessed the multiplex PCR reads with MiXCR, giving one entry per CDR3 protein. Of roughly 400,000 distinct CDR3 sequences detected, roughly 17% appear once; the ten largest clones hold under 30%. The germline V gene has CDR1 MDHEN and CDR2 SYDVKM. The V gene lost 7 bases and the J gene lost 2 bases, with 19 bases spanning the gap. The CDR3 is 16 amino acids. Time point: newly diagnosed GD, antithyroid drugs for less than 3 months. After RNA was extracted from PBMCs, the TCR library was made from it. This clonotype has at least ten counts. The same data also contributed to another study, on T cells in Graves' hyperthyroidism and ophthalmopathy. Per that study: A lack of ophthalmopathy progression within 18 months defined stable Graves' hyperthyroidism. First-round RT-PCR of the TCR CDR3 relied on the HTBI primer set.

This clonotype was sampled from a woman aged 18-35 years with Graves disease. The sample was peripheral blood mononuclear cells (PBMCs), taken at new diagnosis, from a patient treated with antithyroid drugs. V is TRBV28 and J is TRBJ2-3; tentatively, D is TRBD1 (6 bases). The CDR3 spells CASTPGTRFVTDTQYF. In nucleotides, the CDR3 is TGTGCCAGCACCCCTGGGACACGCTTTGTCACAGATACGCAGTATTTT.